This T cell receptor beta chain was captured by sequencing in a study of blood T cell repertoires in COVID-19. The wider study: Italy, Spain and the United States were the sources of the convalescent and acute COVID-19 samples. T cells, B-cell-depleted T cells, or PBMCs provided the cDNA or gDNA that served as material.

Original data processing: The authors estimated nucleated cell counts from reference gene primer amplification. The assay was immunoSEQ multiplex PCR, and TCRdb's table has in-frame clones only and misses some. The DNA was the basis for D and trimming; V, J and clone size are from that table. The sample carries a few hundred thousand clones, 84% recorded once. The sequence was obtained from a woman in her 30s who had recovered from COVID-19. Sequencing input: peripheral blood.

The CDR3 region is CAWGGRGYEQYF. The CDR3 nucleotides read TGTGCCTGGGGCGGGAGGGGGTACGAGCAGTACTTC. This chain links TRBV30 with TRBJ2-7; 9 bases agree with TRBD2. The CDR3 spans 12 residues. From germline, CDR1 is GTSNPN and CDR2 SVGIG (reference sequence). J lost 4 bases, V lost 5 bases, and 3 bases had no gene match.